This passage covers 22 T cell receptor beta chains from one sample sequenced in a study of T-cell reconstitution after alpha-beta-depleted transplantation in children. The TCRbeta library was prepared with unique molecular identifiers. Via MiXCR, TCRdb re-called the PCR reads, giving one row per CDR3 protein. This sample yields some 260,000 distinct CDR3 sequences, of which 20% to 30% are seen a single time; 4% to 5.5% belongs to the top ten. The source material was PBMCs, mostly from graft donor cells, sampled 360 days after TCRalphabeta/CD19-depleted stem cell transplant. The receptors stem from a female patient aged 2 to 10 who had a stem cell transplant for congenital amegakaryocytic thrombocytopenia, so the T cells may come from the graft donor.

The chain recombines TRBV7-2 with TRBJ2-1, with 10 bases matching TRBD2. Germline lookup yields CDR1 SGHTA and CDR2 FQGNSA. This CDR3 is 16 amino acids long. V was pared by 1 base and J by 7 bases, with 7 bases of the junction left unmatched. CDR3 amino acids: CASSLVSGGVGNEQFF. The DNA for the CDR3 is TGTGCCAGCAGCTTAGTGAGCGGGGGGGTGGGGAATGAGCAGTTCTTC. The variable domain in full, completed from reference TRBV7-2 and TRBJ2-1, reads GAGVSQSPSNKVTEKGKDVELRCDPISGHTALYWYRQSLGQGLEFLIYFQGNSAPDKSGLPSDRFSAERTGGSVSTLTIQRTQQEDSAVYLCASSLVSGGVGNEQFFGPGTRLTVL.

Only a few counts were recorded for this clonotype. The rearrangement links TRBV18 to TRBJ1-2; D is possibly TRBD1 (6 bases). Germline V gives CDR1 KGHSH, CDR2 LQKENI. Trimming left V 4 bases short and J 2 bases short, with 8 bases between. CDR3 length: 13 amino acids. In nucleotides, the CDR3 is TGTGCCAGCTCACACGACAGGAACTATGGCTACACCTTC. Translating gives CASSHDRNYGYTF.

This clonotype was counted a few times. The chain carries TRBV29-1 and TRBJ1-2; the match to TRBD1 covers 7 bases. Germline assignment: CDR1 SQVTM and CDR2 ANQGSEA. With 6 bases clipped from V and 7 bases from J, the junction kept 5 bases outside the gene matches. There are 11 residues in the CDR3. CDR3 nucleotides: TGCAGCGTCCGGGACAGAGGTGGCTACACCTTC. Translating gives CSVRDRGGYTF.

This clonotype was recorded many times. V and J are TRBV4-1 and TRBJ2-5; 10 bases are a match to TRBD2. There are 16 residues in the CDR3. Germline CDR1 MGHRA, CDR2 YSYEKL. Losses at the gene ends were 2 bases for V and 1 base for J; bases not matched to a gene: 4. CDR3: CASSQLSGGLQETQYF. CDR3 DNA sequence: TGCGCCAGCAGCCAACTTAGCGGGGGGCTCCAAGAGACCCAGTACTTC.

There are a few counts of this clonotype. The CDR3 loop is CASSTTVADGYNEQFF. The DNA for the CDR3 is TGTGCCAGCAGCACGACTGTCGCGGACGGCTACAATGAGCAGTTCTTC. J is TRBJ2-1 and V is TRBV7-9; D is unresolved. CDR3 length equals 16 residues. Per the germline V gene, CDR1 is SEHNR and CDR2 is FQNEAQ (reference sequence). Trimming removed 5 bases at V and 3 bases at J, with 17 bases between.

The CDR3 coding sequence is TGTGCCAGCAGTTACTGCCGGGAGGGCCTCTGCGAGCAGTACTTC. Translation gives CASSYCREGLCEQYF. The chain couples TRBV6-5 to TRBJ2-7; TRBD2 agrees at 8 bases. The germline V gene has CDR1 MNHEY and CDR2 SVGAGI. The V and J ends lost 1 base and 6 bases, in that order; junction bases with no gene match: 8. The CDR3 is made up of 15 amino acids.

This clonotype was seen a handful of times. The rearrangement links TRBV7-9 to TRBJ2-2; D might be TRBD1 (5 bases). V gave up 5 bases and J gave up 6 bases, with 19 bases separating them. This CDR3 comprises 16 residues. Germline V gives CDR1 SEHNR, CDR2 FQNEAQ (reference sequence). DNA of the CDR3: TGTGCCAGCAGCAACCAAGGACACCTGATAGCCGGGGAGCTGTTTTTT. It yields the protein CASSNQGHLIAGELFF.

This clonotype has a count of ten or more. The gene calls are TRBV12-3 or TRBV12-4 and TRBJ2-5; no clear D gene. Trimming stripped 3 bases from V and 1 base from J, with 9 bases between. This CDR3 is built from 14 residues. CDR3 loop: CASSFRDTQETQYF. In DNA, the CDR3 is TGTGCCAGCAGTTTTAGGGATACCCAAGAGACCCAGTACTTC.

The V call is TRBV20-1, the J call TRBJ2-1, with TRBD1 identical over 8 bases. CDR3 length equals 15 residues. CDR1 is DFQATT and CDR2 is SNEGSKA in the germline V gene (reference sequence). V trimming: 3 bases; J trimming: 5 bases; junction bases outside the gene matches: 9. This CDR3 is CSASSRGRYHNEQFF. CDR3 nucleotides: TGCAGTGCTAGCTCCAGGGGGCGATACCACAATGAGCAGTTCTTC.

The chain combines TRBV6-1 with TRBJ2-1, with TRBD2 matching 13 bases. Losses at the gene ends were 6 bases for V and 2 bases for J; bases not matched to a gene: 4. CDR1 is MNHNS and CDR2 is SASEGT in the germline V gene. The CDR3 contains 16 residues. The CDR3, as DNA: TGTGCCAGCAGCCTACTAGCGGGAGGGCCCTACAATGAGCAGTTCTTC. Residues: CASSLLAGGPYNEQFF.

This clonotype came up a few times. The chain uses TRBV6-5 and TRBJ2-1; perhaps TRBD2 as D (6 bases). Trimming removed 0 bases from V and 4 bases from J, with 10 bases in between. CDR3 length equals 15 residues. The germline V gene encodes CDR1 MNHEY and CDR2 SVGAGI. The chain's CDR3 is CASSYSKRVYNEQFF. The CDR3 DNA reads TGTGCCAGCAGTTACTCGAAGCGGGTGTACAATGAGCAGTTCTTC.

In this sample, this clonotype turned up many times. The chain links TRBV5-6 to TRBJ1-5; a possible D gene is TRBD1 (5 bases). V shed 1 base and J shed 6 bases, with 8 bases lying between them. The germline CDR1 and CDR2 sequences are SGHDT and YYEEEE. The CDR3 is 13 amino acids. The CDR3 protein is CASSLQGGQPQHF. In DNA form, the CDR3 reads TGTGCCAGCAGCTTGCAGGGCGGTCAGCCCCAGCATTTT.

This clonotype occurred many times. J is TRBJ2-2 and V is TRBV7-3; D ambiguous. The ends were cut back, 7 bases at V and 8 bases at J, with 8 bases in the middle. This CDR3 is built from 11 residues. Germline V gives CDR1 SGHTA, CDR2 FQGTGA. The CDR3 sequence is CASITAGELFF. CDR3 nucleotides: TGTGCCAGCATTACCGCGGGGGAGCTGTTTTTT.

V gene TRBV27 combines with J gene TRBJ2-1; 8 nucleotides match TRBD2. Germline lookup yields CDR1 MNHEY and CDR2 SMNVEV (reference sequence). Trimming took 3 bases from V and 3 from J; bases not matched to a gene: 7. This CDR3 comprises 16 residues. The CDR3 bases are TGTGCCAGCAGTTTCGGCCAGCGGGAGTTCTACAATGAGCAGTTCTTC. This translates into CASSFGQREFYNEQFF.

As DNA, the CDR3 is TGTGCCAGCAGCTTTGAAGATGAAAAACTGTTTTTT. Translation gives CASSFEDEKLFF. This sequence joins TRBV7-9 and TRBJ1-4, with D unclear. Germline V lookup: CDR1 SEHNR, CDR2 FQNEAQ (reference sequence). V shed 3 bases and J shed 6 bases, with 5 bases lying between them. The CDR3 spans 12 residues.

J is TRBJ2-7 and V is TRBV5-6; no firm D call. V lost 2 bases and J lost 3, with 12 bases in between. The CDR3 extends over 14 amino acids. Germline V CDR1 and CDR2: SGHDT, YYEEEE. CDR3: CASSLQTLSYEQYF. CDR3 nucleotide sequence: TGTGCCAGCAGCTTACAGACACTGAGCTACGAGCAGTACTTC.

About this clonotype itself: An end of the junction does not agree with germline; a read error may underlie this. The chain carries TRBV7-2 and TRBJ2-3; 9 bases fit TRBD1. The germline CDR1 and CDR2 sequences are SGHTA and FQGNSA. CDR3 length: 12 amino acids. Here the CDR3 reads CASSLTRDRVNF. The CDR3 nucleotides read TGTGCCAGCAGCTTAACTCGGGACAGGGTGAATTTT.

DNA of the CDR3: TGTGCCATCAGCCCACTAGCGTGGGGAATCCTTAGCTCCTACAATGAGCAGTTCTTC. Its protein is CAISPLAWGILSSYNEQFF. The J gene is TRBJ2-1, the V gene TRBV10-3, with 7 nucleotides matching TRBD2. The CDR3 is 19 amino acids. Germline CDR1 and CDR2: ENHRY and SYGVKD. V shed 6 bases and J 0 bases; nucleotides not matched to a gene: 17.

The chain couples TRBV11-2 to TRBJ2-7; D is unresolved. The CDR3 is 14 amino acids. Between the trimmed V and J ends, which lost 1 base and 5 bases, there was a span of 12 bases. The germline gives CDR1 SGHAT, CDR2 FQNNGV. The CDR3 sequence: CASSLVTGLNEQYF. Here the CDR3 DNA reads TGTGCCAGCAGCTTAGTTACGGGTCTAAACGAGCAGTACTTC.

This clonotype was observed a single time. This rearrangement joins TRBV6-1 to TRBJ2-1; D possibly corresponds to TRBD1 (6 bases). Germline V gene lookup returns CDR1 MNHNS and CDR2 SASEGT. V was shortened by 7 bases and J by 2 bases, with 15 bases between the two germline ends. The CDR3 is 15 residues long. In DNA form, the CDR3 reads TGTGCCAGCACCCTGGACAGACATCCCTACAATGAGCAGTTCTTC. This encodes CASTLDRHPYNEQFF.

The rearrangement links TRBV4-1 to TRBJ1-3; no reliable D call. Trimming took 0 bases from V and 1 from J, leaving 10 bases between them. Germline CDR1 and CDR2: MGHRA and YSYEKL. The CDR3 runs to 16 residues. The CDR3: CASSQEYWSSGNTIYF. In nucleotides, the CDR3 is TGCGCCAGCAGCCAAGAGTACTGGTCTTCTGGAAACACCATATATTTT.

In its sample, this clonotype was seen a few times. The CDR3 sequence: CASSIAGGRNEQFF. The CDR3 nucleotides are TGTGCCAGCTCGATCGCAGGGGGGCGAAATGAGCAGTTCTTC. The chain couples TRBV18 to TRBJ2-1, with D possibly TRBD1 on 7 matching bases. The V end was cut by 6 bases, the J end by 7 bases, with 16 bases between. The CDR3 covers 14 residues. Germline V CDR1 and CDR2: KGHSH, LQKENI.